This T cell receptor (beta chain) is drawn from a study of read filtering for tumor transcriptome and immune sequencing (dated by TCRdb to between 2020 and 2021). General notes on the study: The cohort was composed of about 16 male and 13 to 15 female patients, with a mean age of about 68 years and an age range of roughly 47 to 80. Using the same bone marrow samples, the study compared TCR repertoires obtained by targeted immune repertoire sequencing with those obtained by bulk whole-transcriptome sequencing. By revised international staging, roughly 8 patients were R-ISS I, fewer than 20 were R-ISS II and about 7 were R-ISS III. After DNase treatment, whole-transcriptome libraries were prepared with the TruSeq RNA Access Library Prep Kit. Per sample, about 3.5 to 11 million TCR-region mapped reads were obtained with IR-seq, compared with only roughly 85 to 1,300 with RNA-seq. One of the main goals was to work out a read-filtering strategy for immune repertoire data, in particular whether clonotypes backed by only a single read should be removed. The paper as a whole reports these results and caveats: The correlation between IR-seq and RNA-seq shared clonotype proportions rose when single-read clonotypes were removed. The sorted CD138-negative fraction was a mixed bone marrow immune population, not purified T cells. In IR-seq, around 85% of clonotypes but approximately 4% of total reads were represented by single-read clonotypes, whereas in RNA-seq, approximately 70% of clonotypes and approximately 44% of reads were represented by single-read clonotypes. Compared with RNA-seq, IR-seq captured clonotypes at much greater depth and more reliably, and a smaller IR-seq throughput was enough to identify most of the shared clonotypes.

Every patient had bone marrow sampled at the time of active disease. Bone marrow mononuclear cells were isolated by Ficoll-Hypaque density gradient centrifugation. Myeloma plasma cells were removed and CD138-negative cells were collected by negative selection after labeling with CD138 magnetic microbeads on a MACS separator. Purity of the isolated cells was checked by flow cytometry on an Attune NxT using CD138 antibodies. TRIzol reagent was used to extract total RNA, which was then quantified with a NanoDrop spectrophotometer. Paired RNA-seq and IR-seq were performed on the CD138-negative bone marrow sample of each patient. There are many counts of this clonotype. Its antigen is still unknown. No base quality values were provided; no much bigger clone lies one nucleotide off. The Immunoverse kit was used to build TCR libraries from roughly 0.4 ug RNA, with molecular barcoded adaptors covering alpha/delta and beta/gamma chains. TCR library preparation used the same RNA that went into transcriptome sequencing. An Illumina HiSeq 4000 with 2 x 150 cycles was used to sequence the TCR libraries. The original methods were these. With MiXCR, TCR reads were aligned to human V, D, J and C references and assembled into CDR3 clonotypes, with quality filtering and error correction included. Clonotype counts and gene usage diversity were analyzed with the tcR package in R. Raw mapping reads were checked after the RNA-seq reads had been mapped by STAR aligner version 2.5.3a onto the human GRCh37 genome. IR-seq fastq files were randomly downsampled with Seqtk 1.3 to test the effect of sequencing depth on detected clonotypes. Using fastp at Q25 and MiXCR, TCRdb reprocessed the public reads and kept productive beta chains. Here each entry gathers all rows of one CDR3 protein and keeps the most common genes and DNA. These V and J calls rely on TCRdb rather than the paper's analysis. The sample includes about 41,000 distinct CDR3 sequences, with about an eighth observed a single time. The ten largest make up 30% of the sample.

Sequencing input: a population of CD138-negative cells sorted from bone marrow. In light of the paper, this sample's cell subset or site label describes: bone marrow mononuclear cells depleted of CD138+ plasma/myeloma cells by negative magnetic selection. The receptor comes from a donor over 35 with multiple myeloma.

The nucleotide sequence reads as follows: TGTGCCAGCAGCATTGGGACAGATACGCAGTATTTT. It translates as CASSIGTDTQYF. The chain joins TRBV7-9 to TRBJ2-3, with the D gene not clear enough to name. The junction shows trimming of 5 bases on V and 3 bases on J, plus 6 bases between the germline ends. The cysteine opens and the phenylalanine closes a CDR3 of 12 amino acids. The CDR3 DNA has 36 bases and is translated from base 1. The CDR1 and CDR2 encoded by the germline V gene (reference sequence) are SEHNR and FQNEAQ.